This T cell receptor beta chain appears in the sequencing data of a study of early T cells in non-severe SARS-CoV-2 infection (dated by TCRdb to the early 2020s). At the level of the whole study: Bulk RNA from unsorted whole blood was used for TCR sequencing, so alpha and beta chains could not be paired.

The library was produced with 5' RACE. The sequencer listed for this sample is NextSeq 500. In the TCR library protocol, unique molecular identifiers were attached to individual cDNA molecules to correct for PCR bias and sequencing error. Sequencing covered both TCR alpha and beta chains, and within each sample the abundances of alpha and beta sequences were tightly co-correlated. In the authors' own workflow: V gene, J gene and CDR3 annotation of TCR sequences was performed with Decombinator V4. Expanded TCRs were defined as changing significantly between any two time points under a Poisson model with p below 0.0001. TCR abundances were normalised to the total number of TCRs sequenced per sample and expressed as counts per million. MAIT TCRs were defined by TRAV1-2 paired with TRAJ12, TRAJ20 or TRAJ33, and iNKT TCRs by TRAV10 paired with TRAJ18. VDJdb, accessed on 1 November 2021, was searched for TCRs annotated for CMV, EBV and SARS-CoV-2, and TCRs annotated for more than one antigen were excluded. The public reads were run again by TCRdb, first through fastp at Q25 and then through MiXCR, and only productive beta chains were kept. When rows share a CDR3 protein, they turn into one entry using the most common DNA and genes. These V and J calls derive from TCRdb rather than the authors' analysis. The sample records roughly 63,000 distinct CDR3 sequences, 9.5% to 15% of which are singletons. Of the sample, approximately 1.2% is held by the ten largest clones.

Study-level results and caveats: Matching against VDJdb was skewed toward anti-spike CD8 responses, likely underestimated virus-specific expansions, and missed private and CD4 specificities.

As regards this clonotype: The specificity of this receptor is unknown. The input lacks base qualities; no much larger clone sits a single base away.

For CDR1 and CDR2, the germline V gene lists SGDLS and YYNGEE. Spanning cysteine to phenylalanine, the CDR3 consists of 14 amino acids. Just CDR3 DNA is preserved here, 42 bases in frame from base 1. V drops 0 bases and J drops 3 bases, leaving 9 bases in between. Set within a cohort of healthcare workers in London, UK, this nested case-control study involved weekly PCR testing of nasopharyngeal swabs along with blood sampling. Between 23 and 31 March 2020, the week of the UK lockdown, healthcare workers were enrolled and then followed up weekly for as long as 16 weeks. This receptor was identified in an adult who was a healthcare worker with PCR-confirmed SARS-CoV-2 infection or an uninfected control (not recorded which). The donor label of this sample is uncertain. The chain links TRBV9 with TRBJ2-5, with an unclear D gene assignment. The input for sequencing was whole blood, taken at baseline. The CDR3 in this case is CASSVGTAKETQYF. The nucleotides read TGTGCCAGCAGCGTAGGGACGGCAAAAGAGACCCAGTACTTC.